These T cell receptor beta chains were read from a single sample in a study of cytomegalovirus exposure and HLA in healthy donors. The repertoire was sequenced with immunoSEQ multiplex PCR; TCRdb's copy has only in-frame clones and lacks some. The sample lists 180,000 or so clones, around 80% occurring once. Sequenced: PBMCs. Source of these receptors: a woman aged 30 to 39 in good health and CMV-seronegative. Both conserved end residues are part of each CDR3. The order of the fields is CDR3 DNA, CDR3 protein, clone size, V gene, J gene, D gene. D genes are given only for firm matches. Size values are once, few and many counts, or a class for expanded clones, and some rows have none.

CDR3 DNA: TGTGCCAGCAGTTGGTGGACTAGCGGGAGCTCCTACGAGCAGTACTTC; CDR3 protein: CASSWWTSGSSYEQYF; clone size: NA; V gene: TRBV6-5; J gene: TRBJ2-7; D gene: TRBD2
CDR3 DNA: TGTGCCAGCTCATACTGGACAGATCAGCCCCAGCATTTT; CDR3 protein: CASSYWTDQPQHF; clone size: few; V gene: TRBV18; J gene: TRBJ1-5; D gene: NA
CDR3 DNA: TGTGCCAGCAGTGAAGCCGGGCTAGCGGGGGGGCTGGGGGAGCTGTTTTTT; CDR3 protein: CASSEAGLAGGLGELFF; clone size: few; V gene: TRBV2; J gene: TRBJ2-2; D gene: TRBD2
CDR3 DNA: TGTGCCAGCAGCTTAGTCGTCGGTAAGGGCTACACCTTC; CDR3 protein: CASSLVVGKGYTF; clone size: NA; V gene: TRBV7-8; J gene: TRBJ1-2; D gene: NA
CDR3 DNA: TGTGCCAGCAGTGAGACTCTAGCGGGGGGGACCTACAATGAGCAGTTCTTC; CDR3 protein: CASSETLAGGTYNEQFF; clone size: NA; V gene: TRBV2; J gene: TRBJ2-1; D gene: TRBD2
CDR3 DNA: TGCGCCAGCAGCTTGGGCGACAGGGACTATGGCTACACCTTC; CDR3 protein: CASSLGDRDYGYTF; clone size: NA; V gene: TRBV5-1; J gene: TRBJ1-2; D gene: TRBD1
CDR3 DNA: TGTGCCAGCACCACCGCGGGGGGGCCAGGAGATACGCAGTATTTT; CDR3 protein: CASTTAGGPGDTQYF; clone size: NA; V gene: TRBV7-2; J gene: TRBJ2-3; D gene: TRBD2
CDR3 DNA: TGTGCCAGCAGCTTAAATGGGGTCCGGGGAAAATATGGCTACACCTTC; CDR3 protein: CASSLNGVRGKYGYTF; clone size: NA; V gene: TRBV7-8; J gene: TRBJ1-2; D gene: NA
CDR3 DNA: TGTGCCATCAAAAGACAGGGGGAAACTGAAGCTTTCTTT; CDR3 protein: CAIKRQGETEAFF; clone size: NA; V gene: TRBV10-3; J gene: TRBJ1-1; D gene: TRBD1
CDR3 DNA: TGCGCCACCACGAGGGTAGCGGGGAATGGGGAGCTGTTTTTT; CDR3 protein: CATTRVAGNGELFF; clone size: NA; V gene: TRBV5-1; J gene: TRBJ2-2; D gene: TRBD2
CDR3 DNA: TGTGCCAGCAGCTCTCTGGGGCGCGGAAGTAATTCACCCCTCCACTTT; CDR3 protein: CASSSLGRGSNSPLHF; clone size: few; V gene: TRBV7-3; J gene: TRBJ1-6; D gene: NA
CDR3 DNA: TGTGCCAGTAGTACCTCCGGGACACCTTGGAAAGCTTTCTTT; CDR3 protein: CASSTSGTPWKAFF; clone size: NA; V gene: TRBV19; J gene: TRBJ1-1; D gene: NA
CDR3 DNA: TGTGCCAGCAGCTTGGACGCAGGGGCAATGAACACTGAAGCTTTCTTT; CDR3 protein: CASSLDAGAMNTEAFF; clone size: NA; V gene: TRBV5-6; J gene: TRBJ1-1; D gene: NA
CDR3 DNA: TGTGCCATCAGTCGCACCGGGACATCCCAAGAGACCCAGTACTTC; CDR3 protein: CAISRTGTSQETQYF; clone size: NA; V gene: TRBV10-3; J gene: TRBJ2-5; D gene: NA
CDR3 DNA: TGCGCCAGCAGTGGACTAGCGGGTACGGGGACCCAGTACTTC; CDR3 protein: CASSGLAGTGTQYF; clone size: NA; V gene: TRBV5-1; J gene: TRBJ2-5; D gene: TRBD2
CDR3 DNA: TGTGCCAGCAGCTGGGGACAGGGATCTGGAAACACCATATATTTT; CDR3 protein: CASSWGQGSGNTIYF; clone size: NA; V gene: TRBV13; J gene: TRBJ1-3; D gene: TRBD1
CDR3 DNA: TGTGCCAGCAGTGACCAGACCCGCCTAGGAGGGGAGACCCAGTACTTC; CDR3 protein: CASSDQTRLGGETQYF; clone size: NA; V gene: TRBV6-1; J gene: TRBJ2-5; D gene: NA
CDR3 DNA: TGTGCCAGCAGCTTAGTTACAGTCTCCTATAATTCACCCCTCCACTTT; CDR3 protein: CASSLVTVSYNSPLHF; clone size: NA; V gene: TRBV7-2; J gene: TRBJ1-6; D gene: NA
CDR3 DNA: TGTGCCAGCTCACCAAGTAGGCTAGCGAGCTCCTACGAGCAGTACTTC; CDR3 protein: CASSPSRLASSYEQYF; clone size: NA; V gene: TRBV18; J gene: TRBJ2-7; D gene: NA
CDR3 DNA: TGCGCCAGCAGCTTGGATTGGCCTTACGAGCAGTACTTC; CDR3 protein: CASSLDWPYEQYF; clone size: few; V gene: TRBV5-1; J gene: TRBJ2-7; D gene: NA
CDR3 DNA: TGTGCCAGCACTCCACAGAGTTTGTCCGCTGAAGCTTTCTTT; CDR3 protein: CASTPQSLSAEAFF; clone size: NA; V gene: TRBV6-5; J gene: TRBJ1-1; D gene: NA
CDR3 DNA: TGTGCCAGCAGTTACTCGTCCGACACTGAAGCTTTCTTT; CDR3 protein: CASSYSSDTEAFF; clone size: NA; V gene: TRBV6-5; J gene: TRBJ1-1; D gene: NA
CDR3 DNA: TGCGCCAGCAGCTTGTCCCCAGATTACTCTGGAAACACCATATATTTT; CDR3 protein: CASSLSPDYSGNTIYF; clone size: NA; V gene: TRBV5-1; J gene: TRBJ1-3; D gene: NA
CDR3 DNA: TGTGCCAGCAGTAGGACAGTAGACACCGGGGAGCTGTTTTTT; CDR3 protein: CASSRTVDTGELFF; clone size: NA; V gene: TRBV6-4; J gene: TRBJ2-2; D gene: NA
CDR3 DNA: NA; CDR3 protein: CSLSGVHEQFF; clone size: once; V gene: TRBV29-1; J gene: TRBJ2-1; D gene: NA
CDR3 DNA: TGTGCCAGCAGCTTAAATTCGGAGACCCAGTACTTC; CDR3 protein: CASSLNSETQYF; clone size: NA; V gene: TRBV11-2; J gene: TRBJ2-5; D gene: NA
CDR3 DNA: TGCAGCGAAACAAGGGGAGCTTTCTTT; CDR3 protein: CSETRGAFF; clone size: NA; V gene: TRBV29-1; J gene: TRBJ1-1; D gene: NA
CDR3 DNA: TGTGCCAGCAGCTTGCCGCGGGGGGGCAATCGGTGGAGTAGAAATGAGCAGTTCTTC; CDR3 protein: CASSLPRGGNRWSRNEQFF; clone size: NA; V gene: TRBV11-2; J gene: TRBJ2-1; D gene: TRBD2
CDR3 DNA: TGTGCCAGCAGCCAAGCGGACACCAGGGGGGCCGGGGAGCTGTTTTTT; CDR3 protein: CASSQADTRGAGELFF; clone size: NA; V gene: TRBV4-2; J gene: TRBJ2-2; D gene: NA
CDR3 DNA: TGCGCCAGCAGAGACAAGGGACAGGGGGCGCACGGGGCCAACGTCCTGACTTTC; CDR3 protein: CASRDKGQGAHGANVLTF; clone size: NA; V gene: TRBV10-1; J gene: TRBJ2-6; D gene: TRBD1
CDR3 DNA: TGTGCGCTGCTGGTAGGGAGGAATTCACCCCTCCACTTT; CDR3 protein: CALLVGRNSPLHF; clone size: once; V gene: TRBV30; J gene: TRBJ1-6; D gene: NA
CDR3 DNA: TGTGCCAGCAGTTACTCGAAGGGGAATTCACCCCTCCACTTT; CDR3 protein: CASSYSKGNSPLHF; clone size: NA; V gene: TRBV6-5; J gene: TRBJ1-6; D gene: NA